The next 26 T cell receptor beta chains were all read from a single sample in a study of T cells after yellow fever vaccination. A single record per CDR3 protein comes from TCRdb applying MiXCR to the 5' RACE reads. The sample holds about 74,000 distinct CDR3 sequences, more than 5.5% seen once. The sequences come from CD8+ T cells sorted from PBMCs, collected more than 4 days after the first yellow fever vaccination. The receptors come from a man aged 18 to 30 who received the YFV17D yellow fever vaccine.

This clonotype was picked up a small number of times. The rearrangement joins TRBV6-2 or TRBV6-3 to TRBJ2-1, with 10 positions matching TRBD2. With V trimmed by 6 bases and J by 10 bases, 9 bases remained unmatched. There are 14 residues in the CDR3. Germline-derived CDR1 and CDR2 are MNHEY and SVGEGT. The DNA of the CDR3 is TGTGCCAGCAGCTCAAGCGGGGGGGCGTGGGAGCAGTTCTTC. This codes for CASSSSGGAWEQFF.

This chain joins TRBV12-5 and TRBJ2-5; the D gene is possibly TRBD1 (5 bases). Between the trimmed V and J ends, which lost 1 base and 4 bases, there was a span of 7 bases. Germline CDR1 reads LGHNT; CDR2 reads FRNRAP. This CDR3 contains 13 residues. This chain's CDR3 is CASGLEGPETQYF. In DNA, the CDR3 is TGTGCTAGTGGTTTGGAGGGGCCAGAGACCCAGTACTTC.

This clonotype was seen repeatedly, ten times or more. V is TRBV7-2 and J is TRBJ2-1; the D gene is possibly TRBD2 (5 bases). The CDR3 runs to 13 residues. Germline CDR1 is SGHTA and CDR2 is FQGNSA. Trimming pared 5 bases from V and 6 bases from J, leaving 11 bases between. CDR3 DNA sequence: TGTGCCAGCAGCCTAGGCACTAGCAATGAGCAGTTCTTC. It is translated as CASSLGTSNEQFF.

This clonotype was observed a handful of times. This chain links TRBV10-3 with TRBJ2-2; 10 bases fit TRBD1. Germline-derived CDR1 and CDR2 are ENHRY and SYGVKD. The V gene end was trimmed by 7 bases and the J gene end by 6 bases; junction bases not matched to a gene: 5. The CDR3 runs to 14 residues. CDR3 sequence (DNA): TGTGCCATCAAGGGACAGGGGTCCCCCGGGGAGCTGTTTTTT. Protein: CAIKGQGSPGELFF.

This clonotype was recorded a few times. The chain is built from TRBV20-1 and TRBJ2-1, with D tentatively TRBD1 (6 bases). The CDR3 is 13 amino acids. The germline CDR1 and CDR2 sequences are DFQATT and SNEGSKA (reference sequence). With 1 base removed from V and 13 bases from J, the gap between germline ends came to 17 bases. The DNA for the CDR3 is TGCAGTGCTAGAGTAGGGGCAGGGGATTTTCAGTTCTTC. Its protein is CSARVGAGDFQFF.

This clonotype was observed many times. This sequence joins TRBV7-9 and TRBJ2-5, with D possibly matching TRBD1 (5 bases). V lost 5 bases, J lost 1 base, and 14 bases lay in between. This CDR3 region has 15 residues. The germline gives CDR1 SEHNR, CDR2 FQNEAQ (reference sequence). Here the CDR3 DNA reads TGTGCCAGCAGCCCCGCCCACAGGCTCCAAGAGACCCAGTACTTC. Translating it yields CASSPAHRLQETQYF.

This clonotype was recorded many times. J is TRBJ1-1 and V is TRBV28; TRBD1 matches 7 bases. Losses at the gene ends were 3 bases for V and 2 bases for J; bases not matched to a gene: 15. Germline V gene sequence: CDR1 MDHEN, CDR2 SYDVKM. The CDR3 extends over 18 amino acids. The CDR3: CASSFGLQGVSVNTEAFF. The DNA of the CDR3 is TGTGCCAGCAGTTTCGGGTTGCAGGGGGTGAGCGTCAACACTGAAGCTTTCTTT.

CDR3 nucleotides: TGTGCCATCACTGAAGGCTCCTATAATTCACCCCTCCACTTT. As protein: CAITEGSYNSPLHF. The chain employs TRBV10-3 and TRBJ1-6, with D unclear. This CDR3 comprises 14 residues. Trimming cost V 7 bases and J 0 bases, with 7 bases left between them. The germline CDR1 and CDR2 sequences are ENHRY and SYGVKD.

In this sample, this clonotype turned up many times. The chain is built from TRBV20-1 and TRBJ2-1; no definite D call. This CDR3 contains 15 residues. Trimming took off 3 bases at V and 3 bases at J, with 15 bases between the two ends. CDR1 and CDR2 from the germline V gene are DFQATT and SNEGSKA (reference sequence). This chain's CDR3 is CSARFQPSVYNEQFF. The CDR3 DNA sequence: TGCAGTGCTAGGTTCCAGCCATCCGTCTACAATGAGCAGTTCTTC.

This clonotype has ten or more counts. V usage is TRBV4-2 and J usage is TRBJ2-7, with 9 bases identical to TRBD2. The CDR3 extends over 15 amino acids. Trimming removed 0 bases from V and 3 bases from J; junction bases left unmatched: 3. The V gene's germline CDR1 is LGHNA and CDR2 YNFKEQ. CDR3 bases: TGTGCCAGCAGCCAAGAAGGGCGGGGGGGCTACGAGCAGTACTTC. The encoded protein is CASSQEGRGGYEQYF.

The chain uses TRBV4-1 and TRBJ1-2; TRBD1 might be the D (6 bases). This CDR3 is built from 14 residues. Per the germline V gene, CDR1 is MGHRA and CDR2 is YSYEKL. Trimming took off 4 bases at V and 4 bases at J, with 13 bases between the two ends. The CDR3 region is CASSPAGQIYGYTF. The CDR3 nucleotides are TGCGCCAGCAGCCCTGCCGGACAGATCTATGGCTACACCTTC.

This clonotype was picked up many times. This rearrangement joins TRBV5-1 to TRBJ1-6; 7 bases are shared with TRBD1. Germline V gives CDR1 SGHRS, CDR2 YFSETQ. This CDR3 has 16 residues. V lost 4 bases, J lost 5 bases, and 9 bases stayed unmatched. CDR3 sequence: CASSLRGTDDNSPLHF. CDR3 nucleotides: TGCGCCAGCAGCCTTCGGGGGACAGACGATAATTCACCCCTCCACTTT.

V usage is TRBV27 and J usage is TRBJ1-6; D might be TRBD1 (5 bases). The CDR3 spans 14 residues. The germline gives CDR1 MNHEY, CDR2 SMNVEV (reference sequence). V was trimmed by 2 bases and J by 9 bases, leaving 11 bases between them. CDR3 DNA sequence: TGTGCCAGCAGTTTAGACAGTGGAGCTTCACCCCTCCACTTT. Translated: CASSLDSGASPLHF.

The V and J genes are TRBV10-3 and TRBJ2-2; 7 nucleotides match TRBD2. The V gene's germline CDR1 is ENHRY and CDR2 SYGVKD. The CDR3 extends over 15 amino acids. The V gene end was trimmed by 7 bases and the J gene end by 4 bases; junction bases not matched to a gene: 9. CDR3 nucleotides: TGTGCCATCACTGGGGAGGGTGTCGGCACCGGGGAGCTGTTTTTT. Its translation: CAITGEGVGTGELFF.

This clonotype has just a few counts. The CDR3 nucleotides read TGTGCCAGCAGCGTAGAGCCGGAACCGGGGAACACTGAGCAGTTCTTC. Translated: CASSVEPEPGNTEQFF. The rearrangement uses TRBV9 and TRBJ2-1; the D gene is possibly TRBD2 (5 bases). The germline V gene has CDR1 SGDLS and CDR2 YYNGEE. There are 16 residues in the CDR3. With 0 bases removed from V and 9 bases from J, the gap between germline ends came to 19 bases. The entire variable domain, with the rest obtained from reference TRBV9 and TRBJ2-1, is as follows: DSGVTQTPKHLITATGQRVTLRCSPRSGDLSVYWYQQSLDQGLQFLIQYYNGEERAKGNILERFSAQQFPDLHSELNLSSLELGDSALYFCASSVEPEPGNTEQFFGPGTRLTVL.

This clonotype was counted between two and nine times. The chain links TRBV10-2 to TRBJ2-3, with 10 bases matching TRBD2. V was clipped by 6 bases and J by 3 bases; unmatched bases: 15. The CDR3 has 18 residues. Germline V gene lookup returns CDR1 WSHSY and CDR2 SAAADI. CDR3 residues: CASSFPAGGPIGTDTQYF. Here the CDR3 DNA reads TGCGCCAGCAGCTTTCCAGCGGGGGGGCCGATCGGTACAGATACGCAGTATTTT.

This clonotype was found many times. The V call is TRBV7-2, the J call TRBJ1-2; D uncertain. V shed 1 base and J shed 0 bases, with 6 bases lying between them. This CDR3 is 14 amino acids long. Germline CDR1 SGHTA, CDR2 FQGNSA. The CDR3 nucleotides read TGTGCCAGCAGCTTAGACAGCTCTAACTATGGCTACACCTTC. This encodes CASSLDSSNYGYTF.

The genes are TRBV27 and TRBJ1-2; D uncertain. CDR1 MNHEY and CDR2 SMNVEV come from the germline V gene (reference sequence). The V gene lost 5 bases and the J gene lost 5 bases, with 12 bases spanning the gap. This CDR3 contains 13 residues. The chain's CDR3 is CASSNGRTYGYTF. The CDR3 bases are TGTGCCAGCAGTAATGGCAGAACTTATGGCTACACCTTC.

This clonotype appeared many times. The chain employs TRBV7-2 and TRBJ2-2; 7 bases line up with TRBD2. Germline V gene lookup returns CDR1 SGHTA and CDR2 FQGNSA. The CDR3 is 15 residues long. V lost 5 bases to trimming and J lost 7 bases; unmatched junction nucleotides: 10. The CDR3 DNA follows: TGTGCCAGCAGCCACGGGGCCGCGGGAGTCGGGGAGCTGTTTTTT. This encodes CASSHGAAGVGELFF.

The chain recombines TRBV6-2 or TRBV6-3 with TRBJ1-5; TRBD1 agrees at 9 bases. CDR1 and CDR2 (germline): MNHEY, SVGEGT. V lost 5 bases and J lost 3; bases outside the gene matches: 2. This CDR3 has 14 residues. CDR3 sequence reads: CASSLQGANQPQHF. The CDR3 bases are TGTGCCAGCAGTCTACAGGGGGCCAATCAGCCCCAGCATTTT.

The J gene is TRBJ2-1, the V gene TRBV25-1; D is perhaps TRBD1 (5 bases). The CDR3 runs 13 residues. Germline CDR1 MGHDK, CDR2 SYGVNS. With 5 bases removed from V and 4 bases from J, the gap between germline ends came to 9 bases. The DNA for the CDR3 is TGTGCCAGCAGTAACAGGATTTACAATGAGCAGTTCTTC. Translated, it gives CASSNRIYNEQFF. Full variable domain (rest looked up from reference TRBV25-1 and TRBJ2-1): EADIYQTPRYLVIGTGKKITLECSQTMGHDKMYWYQQDPGMELHLIHYSYGVNSTEKGDLSSESTVSRIRTEHFPLTLESARPSHTSQYLCASSNRIYNEQFFGPGTRLTVL.

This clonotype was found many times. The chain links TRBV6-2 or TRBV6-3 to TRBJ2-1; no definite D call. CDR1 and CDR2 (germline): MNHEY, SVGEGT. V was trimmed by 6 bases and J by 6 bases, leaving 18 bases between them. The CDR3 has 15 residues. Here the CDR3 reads CASRPTPSTRNEQFF. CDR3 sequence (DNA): TGTGCCAGCAGACCTACCCCCTCTACTCGCAATGAGCAGTTCTTC.

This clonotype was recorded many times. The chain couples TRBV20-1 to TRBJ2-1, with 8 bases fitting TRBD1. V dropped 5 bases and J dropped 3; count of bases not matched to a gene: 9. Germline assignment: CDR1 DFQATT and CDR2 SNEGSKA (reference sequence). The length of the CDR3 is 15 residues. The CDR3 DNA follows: TGCAGTGCTCCCCGGACAGGGACTTTCTACAATGAGCAGTTCTTC. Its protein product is CSAPRTGTFYNEQFF.

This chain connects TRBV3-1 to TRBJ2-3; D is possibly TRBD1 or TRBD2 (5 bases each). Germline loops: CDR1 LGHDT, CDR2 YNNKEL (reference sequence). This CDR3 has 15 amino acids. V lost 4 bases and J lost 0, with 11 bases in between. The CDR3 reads CASSLGALSTDTQYF. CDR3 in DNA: TGTGCCAGCAGCCTCGGGGCGCTTAGCACAGATACGCAGTATTTT.

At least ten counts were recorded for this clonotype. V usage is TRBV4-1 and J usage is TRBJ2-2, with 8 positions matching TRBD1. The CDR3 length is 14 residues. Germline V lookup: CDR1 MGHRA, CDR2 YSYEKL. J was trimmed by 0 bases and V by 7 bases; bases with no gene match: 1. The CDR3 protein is CASKDRANTGELFF. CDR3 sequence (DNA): TGCGCCAGCAAGGACAGGGCGAACACCGGGGAGCTGTTTTTT.

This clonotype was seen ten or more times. The CDR3 protein is CAIKPPKEAFF. Written as DNA, the CDR3 is TGTGCCATCAAGCCCCCGAAAGAAGCTTTCTTT. The chain employs TRBV7-9 and TRBJ1-1; D is ambiguous. Germline V lookup: CDR1 SEHNR, CDR2 FQNEAQ (reference sequence). The CDR3 totals 11 residues. Deletions cut 10 bases from V and 8 bases from J, with 14 bases between.